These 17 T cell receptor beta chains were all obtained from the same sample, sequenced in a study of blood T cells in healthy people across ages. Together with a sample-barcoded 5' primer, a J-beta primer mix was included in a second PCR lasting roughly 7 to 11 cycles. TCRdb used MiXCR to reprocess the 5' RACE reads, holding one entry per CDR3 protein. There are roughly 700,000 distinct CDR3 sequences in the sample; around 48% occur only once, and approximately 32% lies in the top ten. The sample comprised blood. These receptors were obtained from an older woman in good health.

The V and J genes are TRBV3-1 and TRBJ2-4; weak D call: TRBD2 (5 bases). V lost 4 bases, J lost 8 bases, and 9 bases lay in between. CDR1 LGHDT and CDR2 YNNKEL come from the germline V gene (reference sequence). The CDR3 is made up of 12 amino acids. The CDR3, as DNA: TGTGCCAGCAGCCCCGAGGGTTACATTCAGTACTTC. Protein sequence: CASSPEGYIQYF.

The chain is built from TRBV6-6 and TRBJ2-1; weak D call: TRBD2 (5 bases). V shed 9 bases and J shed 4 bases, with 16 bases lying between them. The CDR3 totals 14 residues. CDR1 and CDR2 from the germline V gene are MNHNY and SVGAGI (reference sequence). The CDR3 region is CASSSASTYNEQFF. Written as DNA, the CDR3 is TGTGCCAGTAGTAGCGCAAGTACTTACAATGAGCAGTTCTTC.

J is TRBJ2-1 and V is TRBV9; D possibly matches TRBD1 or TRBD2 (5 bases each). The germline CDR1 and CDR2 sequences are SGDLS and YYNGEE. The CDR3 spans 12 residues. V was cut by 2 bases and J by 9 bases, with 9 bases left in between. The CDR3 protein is CASSVTGREQFF. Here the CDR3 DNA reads TGTGCCAGCAGCGTCACGGGACGTGAGCAGTTCTTC.

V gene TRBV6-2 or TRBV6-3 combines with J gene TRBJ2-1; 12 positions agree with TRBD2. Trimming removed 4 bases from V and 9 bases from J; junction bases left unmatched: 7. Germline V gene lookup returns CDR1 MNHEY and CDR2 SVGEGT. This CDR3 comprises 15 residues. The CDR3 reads CASSWTSGILAEQFF. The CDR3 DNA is TGTGCCAGCAGTTGGACTAGCGGGATTTTAGCTGAGCAGTTCTTC.

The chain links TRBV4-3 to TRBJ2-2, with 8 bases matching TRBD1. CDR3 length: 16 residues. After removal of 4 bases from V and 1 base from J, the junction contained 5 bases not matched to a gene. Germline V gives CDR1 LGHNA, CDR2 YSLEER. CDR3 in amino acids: CASSLWGTGNTGELFF. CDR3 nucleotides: TGCGCCAGCAGCCTATGGGGGACAGGGAACACCGGGGAGCTGTTTTTT.

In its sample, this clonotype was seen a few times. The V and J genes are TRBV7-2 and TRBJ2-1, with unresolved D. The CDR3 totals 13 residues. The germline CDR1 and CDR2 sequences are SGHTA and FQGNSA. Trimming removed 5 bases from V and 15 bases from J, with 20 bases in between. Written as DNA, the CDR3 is TGTGCCAGCAGCACCCCGAACGGTCATATCCGGTTCTTC. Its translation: CASSTPNGHIRFF.

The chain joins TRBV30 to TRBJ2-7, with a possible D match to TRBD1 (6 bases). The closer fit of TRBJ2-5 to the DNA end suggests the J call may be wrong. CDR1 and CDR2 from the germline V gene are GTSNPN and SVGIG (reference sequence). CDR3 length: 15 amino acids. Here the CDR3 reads CAWVPATGSRWTQYF. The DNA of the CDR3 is TGTGCCTGGGTCCCGGCGACAGGCAGCCGGTGGACCCAGTACTTC.

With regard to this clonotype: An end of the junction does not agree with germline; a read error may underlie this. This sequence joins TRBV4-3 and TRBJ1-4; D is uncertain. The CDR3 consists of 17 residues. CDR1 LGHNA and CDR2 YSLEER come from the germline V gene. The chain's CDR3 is CASSQDHPEGPNEKPFF. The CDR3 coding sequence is TGCGCCAGCAGCCAAGATCATCCGGAGGGCCCTAATGAAAAACCGTTTTTT.

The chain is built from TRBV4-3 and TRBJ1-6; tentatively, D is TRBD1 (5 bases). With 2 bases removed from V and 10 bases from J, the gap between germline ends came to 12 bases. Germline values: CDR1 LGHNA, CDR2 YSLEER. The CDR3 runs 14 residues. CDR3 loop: CASSQSRSGSPLHF. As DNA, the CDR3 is TGCGCCAGCAGCCAATCCCGGTCAGGGTCACCCCTCCACTTT.

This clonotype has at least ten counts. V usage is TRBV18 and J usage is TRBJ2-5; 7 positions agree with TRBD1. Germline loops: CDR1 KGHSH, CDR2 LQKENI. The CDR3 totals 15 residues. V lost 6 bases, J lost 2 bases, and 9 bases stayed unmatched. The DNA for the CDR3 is TGTGCCAGCTCGCCGACAGGGAGTTTTCAAGAGACCCAGTACTTC. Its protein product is CASSPTGSFQETQYF.

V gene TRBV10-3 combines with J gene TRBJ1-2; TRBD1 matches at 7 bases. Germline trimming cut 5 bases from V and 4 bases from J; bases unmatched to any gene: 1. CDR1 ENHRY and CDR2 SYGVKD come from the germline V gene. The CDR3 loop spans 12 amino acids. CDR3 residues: CAISRDSYGYTF. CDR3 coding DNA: TGTGCCATCAGTCGGGACAGCTATGGCTACACCTTC.

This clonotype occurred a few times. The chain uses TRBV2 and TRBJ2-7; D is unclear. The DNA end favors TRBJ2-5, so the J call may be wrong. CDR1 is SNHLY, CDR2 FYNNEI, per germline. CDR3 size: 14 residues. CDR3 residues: CASTPDPLGKTQYF. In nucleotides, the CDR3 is TGTGCCAGCACCCCTGACCCATTGGGAAAGACCCAGTACTTC.

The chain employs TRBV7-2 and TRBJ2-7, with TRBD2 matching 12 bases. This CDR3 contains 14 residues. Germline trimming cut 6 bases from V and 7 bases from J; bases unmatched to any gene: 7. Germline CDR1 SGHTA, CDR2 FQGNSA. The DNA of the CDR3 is TGTGCCAGCAGGGCCGGACTAGCGGGATTAGAGCAGTACTTC. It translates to CASRAGLAGLEQYF.

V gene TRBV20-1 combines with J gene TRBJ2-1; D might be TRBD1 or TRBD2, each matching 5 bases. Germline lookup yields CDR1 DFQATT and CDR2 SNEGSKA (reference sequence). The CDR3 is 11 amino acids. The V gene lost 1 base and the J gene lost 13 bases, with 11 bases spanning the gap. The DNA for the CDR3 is TGCAGTGCTAGAGCAGGGACCTTTCAGTTCTTC. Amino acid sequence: CSARAGTFQFF.

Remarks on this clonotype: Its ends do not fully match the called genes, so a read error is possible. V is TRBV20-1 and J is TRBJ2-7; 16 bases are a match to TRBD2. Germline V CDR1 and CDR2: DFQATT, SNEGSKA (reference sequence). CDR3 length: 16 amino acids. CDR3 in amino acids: CSAAGTSGRATYEHYF. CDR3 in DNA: TGCAGTGCAGCCGGGACTAGCGGGAGGGCCACCTACGAGCATTACTTC.

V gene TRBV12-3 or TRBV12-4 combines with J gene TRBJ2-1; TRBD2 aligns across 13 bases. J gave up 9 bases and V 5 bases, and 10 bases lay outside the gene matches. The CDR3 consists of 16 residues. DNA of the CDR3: TGTGCCAGCAGTCCAAGGACTAGCGGGAGCCGGAGTGAGCAGTTCTTC. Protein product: CASSPRTSGSRSEQFF.

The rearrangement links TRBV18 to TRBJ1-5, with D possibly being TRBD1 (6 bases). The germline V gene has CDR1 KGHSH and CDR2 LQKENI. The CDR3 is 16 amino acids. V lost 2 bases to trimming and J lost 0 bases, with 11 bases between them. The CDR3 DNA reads TGTGCCAGCTCACCAACGACAGGTAATAGCAATCAGCCCCAGCATTTT. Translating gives CASSPTTGNSNQPQHF.